The 10 T cell receptor beta chains below come from one sample, sequenced in a study of cytomegalovirus exposure and HLA in healthy donors. Vbeta (60) and Jbeta (13) primers were used in the PCR. TCRdb keeps only in-frame clones here, not all; method: immunoSEQ multiplex PCR. The data show 45,000 to 65,000 clones, with around 72% seen just once and about 3.1% held by the top ten. Sample: PBMCs. The receptors originated from a young man in good health and CMV-seronegative.

J is TRBJ2-2 and V is TRBV7-8; 7 nucleotides agree with TRBD1. Trimming removed 6 bases from V and 6 bases from J; junction bases left unmatched: 4. Germline CDR1 SGHVS, CDR2 FQNEAQ. The CDR3 length is 13 residues. The CDR3: CASRSQGAGELFF. The CDR3 DNA is TGTGCCAGCAGGAGTCAGGGGGCCGGGGAGCTGTTTTTT.

The rearrangement links TRBV30 to TRBJ2-1; 11 bases are a match to TRBD2. This CDR3 comprises 15 residues. J was trimmed by 6 bases and V by 2 bases; bases with no gene match: 6. From germline, CDR1 is GTSNPN and CDR2 SVGIG (reference sequence). CDR3 region: CAWSLSSGRGNEQFF. CDR3 DNA: TGTGCCTGGAGTCTAAGTAGCGGGAGGGGCAATGAGCAGTTCTTC.

This chain uses TRBV4-1 with TRBJ2-1, with 7 bases lining up with TRBD2. Looked up from germline, CDR1 is MGHRA and CDR2 is YSYEKL. With V trimmed by 4 bases and J by 10 bases, 13 bases remained unmatched. The length of the CDR3 is 15 residues. The DNA for the CDR3 is TGCGCCAGCAGCCTACGGGTCGTAGCGGGCCTCGAGCAGTTCTTC. Protein: CASSLRVVAGLEQFF.

This clone is a singleton in its sample. The chain combines TRBV5-1 with TRBJ2-1; TRBD1 agrees at 7 bases. J gave up 8 bases and V 4 bases, and 15 bases lay outside the gene matches. Germline V gene lookup returns CDR1 SGHRS and CDR2 YFSETQ. The CDR3 sequence is 16 residues long. This CDR3 is CASSKTGISLRDEQFF. CDR3 coding DNA: TGCGCCAGCAGCAAGACAGGGATTTCCCTTAGGGATGAGCAGTTCTTC.

The chain joins TRBV25-1 to TRBJ1-5; TRBD1 aligns across 8 bases. V lost 6 bases, J lost 5 bases, and 3 bases stayed unmatched. Germline V gene sequence: CDR1 MGHDK, CDR2 SYGVNS. The CDR3 spans 13 residues. Written as DNA, the CDR3 is TGTGCCAGCAGAGGACAGGGAGATCAGCCCCAGCATTTT. Translation gives CASRGQGDQPQHF.

A few counts support this clone. CDR3 sequence reads: CSVHLRGLAGVSTAPDTQYF. CDR3 nucleotide sequence: TGCAGCGTTCACTTGCGGGGACTAGCGGGAGTGTCAACAGCACCAGATACGCAGTATTTT. The chain links TRBV29-1 to TRBJ2-3; 14 bases fit TRBD2. CDR3 length equals 20 residues. V dropped 5 bases and J dropped 4; count of bases not matched to a gene: 20. The germline gives CDR1 SQVTM, CDR2 ANQGSEA.

This clone was recorded only once. V gene TRBV28 combines with J gene TRBJ1-1; TRBD1 matches 8 bases. Germline V gives CDR1 MDHEN, CDR2 SYDVKM. CDR3 length: 15 residues. Trimming at V came to 6 bases and at J to 2 bases, leaving 8 bases not matched to a gene. This CDR3 is CASRIQGARNTEAFF. CDR3 coding DNA: TGTGCCAGCAGGATCCAGGGGGCGCGAAACACTGAAGCTTTCTTT.

The chain has TRBV4-3 and TRBJ2-6, with TRBD1 matching over 8 bases. This CDR3 is built from 18 residues. Germline CDR1 reads LGHNA; CDR2 reads YSLEER. Unmatched junction bases numbered 8, after V lost 4 bases and J lost 0 bases. CDR3 nucleotides: TGCGCCAGCAGCCCCTGGACAGGGAAGAGCTCTGGGGCCAACGTCCTGACTTTC. This sequence encodes CASSPWTGKSSGANVLTF.

This chain uses TRBV28 with TRBJ2-7; a weak D match, TRBD2 (6 bases). Germline CDR1 is MDHEN and CDR2 is SYDVKM. Trimming shortened V by 2 bases and J by 6 bases, and 11 bases separated the two germline ends. The CDR3 has 13 residues. CDR3 nucleotides: TGTGCCAGCAGTTTAGCGGGACTCTCCGAGCAGTACTTC. Residues: CASSLAGLSEQYF. The full variable domain, with the rest looked up from reference TRBV28 and TRBJ2-7, is DVKVTQSSRYLVKRTGEKVFLECVQDMDHENMFWYRQDPGLGLRLIYFSYDVKMKEKGDIPEGYSVSREKKERFSLILESASTNQTSMYLCASSLAGLSEQYFGPGTRLTVT.

This chain joins TRBV7-6 and TRBJ2-2, with 8 bases lining up with TRBD2. V was clipped by 8 bases and J by 2 bases; unmatched bases: 7. The germline gives CDR1 SGHVS, CDR2 FNYEAQ. The CDR3 consists of 15 residues. CDR3 bases: TGTGCCAGCGGACAACTAGCGGTAAACACCGGGGAGCTGTTTTTT. Translated: CASGQLAVNTGELFF.